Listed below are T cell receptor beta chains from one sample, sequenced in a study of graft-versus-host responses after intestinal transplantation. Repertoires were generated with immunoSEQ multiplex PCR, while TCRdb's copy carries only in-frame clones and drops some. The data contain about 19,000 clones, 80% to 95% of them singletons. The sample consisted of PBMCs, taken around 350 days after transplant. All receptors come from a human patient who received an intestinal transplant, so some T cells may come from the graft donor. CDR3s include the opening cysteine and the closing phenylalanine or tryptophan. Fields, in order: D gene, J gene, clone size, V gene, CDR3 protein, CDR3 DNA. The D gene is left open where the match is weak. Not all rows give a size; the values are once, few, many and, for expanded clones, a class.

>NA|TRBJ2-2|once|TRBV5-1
CASSPYRAPSGTGELFF
TGCGCCAGCAGCCCATACAGGGCCCCATCGGGCACCGGGGAGCTGTTTTTT
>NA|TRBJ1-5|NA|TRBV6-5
CASSYRVEQPQHF
TGTGCCAGCAGTTACAGGGTAGAGCAGCCCCAGCATTTT
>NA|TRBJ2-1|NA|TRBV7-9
CASSSVESLYNEQFF
TGTGCCAGCAGCTCAGTCGAGTCCCTCTACAATGAGCAGTTCTTC
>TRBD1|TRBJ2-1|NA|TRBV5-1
CASSLGPGQIYNEQFF
TGCGCCAGCAGCCTAGGGCCGGGACAGATATACAATGAGCAGTTCTTC
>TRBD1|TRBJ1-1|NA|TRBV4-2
CASSQVRSGTGVGTEAFF
TGTGCCAGCAGCCAAGTTAGATCGGGGACAGGGGTCGGCACTGAAGCTTTCTTT
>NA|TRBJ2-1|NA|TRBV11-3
CASSFGGPYNEQFF
TGTGCCAGCAGCTTTGGGGGTCCTTACAATGAGCAGTTCTTC
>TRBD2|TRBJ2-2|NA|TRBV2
CASSHPDRTSGGNTGELFF
TGTGCCAGCAGTCACCCTGACAGGACTAGCGGGGGAAACACCGGGGAGCTGTTTTTT
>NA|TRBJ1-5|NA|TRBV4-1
CASSQLRTDNQPQHF
TGCGCCAGCAGCCAACTAAGAACGGACAATCAGCCCCAGCATTTT
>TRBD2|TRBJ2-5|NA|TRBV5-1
CASNSGTSGPQETQYF
TGCGCCAGCAACTCTGGGACTAGCGGGCCCCAAGAGACCCAGTACTTC
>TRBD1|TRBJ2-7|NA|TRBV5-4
CASSRQGSSYEQYF
TGTGCCAGCAGTCGACAGGGCTCCTCCTACGAGCAGTACTTC
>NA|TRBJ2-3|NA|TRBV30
CAQTHGGINTQYF
TGTGCCCAAACCCACGGGGGAATAAATACGCAGTATTTT
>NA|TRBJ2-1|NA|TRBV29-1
CSVIIGILYNEQFF
TGCAGCGTTATTATCGGGATTCTCTACAATGAGCAGTTCTTC
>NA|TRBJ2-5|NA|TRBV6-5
CASSLVGAGTETQYF
TGTGCCAGCTCCCTCGTCGGGGCAGGGACAGAGACCCAGTACTTC
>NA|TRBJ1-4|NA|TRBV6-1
CASSEARWGFPNEKLFF
TGTGCCAGCAGCGAAGCTCGGTGGGGGTTCCCTAATGAAAAACTGTTTTTT
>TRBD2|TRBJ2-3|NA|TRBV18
CASSPDSGGAGDTQYF
TGTGCCAGCTCACCAGATAGCGGGGGGGCCGGAGATACGCAGTATTTT
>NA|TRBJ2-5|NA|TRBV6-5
CASSEPGFEETQYF
TGTGCCAGCAGTGAACCGGGTTTTGAAGAGACCCAGTACTTC
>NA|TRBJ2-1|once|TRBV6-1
CASSSRGSSYNEQFF
TGTGCCAGCAGTTCCCGGGGTTCCTCCTACAATGAGCAGTTCTTC
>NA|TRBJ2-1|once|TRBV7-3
CASSLTGSIPHNEQFF
TGTGCCAGCAGCTTAACAGGGTCCATACCGCACAATGAGCAGTTCTTC
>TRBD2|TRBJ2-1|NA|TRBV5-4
CASSTPRGGLTYNEQFF
TGTGCCAGCAGCACCCCTCGCGGGGGGTTAACCTACAATGAGCAGTTCTTC
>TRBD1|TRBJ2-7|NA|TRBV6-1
CASNSPGQGPYEQYF
TGTGCCAGCAACTCCCCGGGACAGGGCCCCTACGAGCAGTACTTC
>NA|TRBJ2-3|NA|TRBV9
CASSVSLLGGTDTQYF
TGTGCCAGCAGCGTAAGCCTGCTCGGGGGCACAGATACGCAGTATTTT
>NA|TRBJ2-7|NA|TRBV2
CASSVRRTYEQYF
TGTGCCAGCAGTGTACGGCGGACCTACGAGCAGTACTTC